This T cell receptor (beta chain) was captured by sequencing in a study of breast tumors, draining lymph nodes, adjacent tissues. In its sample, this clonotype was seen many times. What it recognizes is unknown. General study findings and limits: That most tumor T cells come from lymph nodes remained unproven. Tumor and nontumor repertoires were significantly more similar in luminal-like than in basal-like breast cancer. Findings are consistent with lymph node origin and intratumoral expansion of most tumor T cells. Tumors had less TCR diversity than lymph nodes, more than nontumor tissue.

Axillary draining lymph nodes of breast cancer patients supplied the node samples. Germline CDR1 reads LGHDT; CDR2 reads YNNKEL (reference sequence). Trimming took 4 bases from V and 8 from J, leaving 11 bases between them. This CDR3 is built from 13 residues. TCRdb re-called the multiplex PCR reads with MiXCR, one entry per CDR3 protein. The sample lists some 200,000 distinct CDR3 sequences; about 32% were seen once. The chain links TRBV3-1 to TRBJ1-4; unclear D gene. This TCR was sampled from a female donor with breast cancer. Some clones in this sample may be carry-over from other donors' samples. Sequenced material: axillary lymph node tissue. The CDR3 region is CASSRKGGEKLFF. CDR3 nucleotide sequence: TGTGCCAGCAGCCGGAAAGGAGGGGAAAAACTGTTTTTT.